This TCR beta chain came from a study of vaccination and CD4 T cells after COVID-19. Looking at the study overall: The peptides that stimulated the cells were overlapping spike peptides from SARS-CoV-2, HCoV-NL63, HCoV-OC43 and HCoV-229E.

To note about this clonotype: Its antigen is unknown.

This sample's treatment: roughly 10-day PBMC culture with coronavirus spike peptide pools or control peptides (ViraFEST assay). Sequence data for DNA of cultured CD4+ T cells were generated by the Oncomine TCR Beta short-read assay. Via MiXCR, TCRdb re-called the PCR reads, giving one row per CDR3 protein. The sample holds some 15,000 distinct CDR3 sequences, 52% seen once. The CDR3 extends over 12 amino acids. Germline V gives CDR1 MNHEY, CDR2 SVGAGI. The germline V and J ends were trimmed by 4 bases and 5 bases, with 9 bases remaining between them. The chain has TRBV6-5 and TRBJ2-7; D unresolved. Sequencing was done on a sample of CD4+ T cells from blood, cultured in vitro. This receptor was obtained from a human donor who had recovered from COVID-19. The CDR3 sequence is CASSFHGDEQYF. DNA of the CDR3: TGTGCCAGCAGTTTTCACGGTGACGAGCAGTACTTC.